These T cell receptor beta chains were read from a single sample in a study of CD8 T cells in ankylosing spondylitis. TCRdb reprocessed the 5' RACE reads with MiXCR, giving one entry per CDR3 protein. Among roughly 490,000 distinct CDR3 sequences listed, about 5% were seen once. The source material was blood, either unsorted or a sorted T cell fraction (not recorded which). Receptors originate from a male donor with ankylosing spondylitis. The CDR3 runs from the conserved cysteine through the conserved F or W. The D gene is left open where the match is weak. A row's size may be missing; if present it is once, few, many or a size class.

>TRBV7-2|.|many|TRBJ1-1
CASRQHRETEAFF
>TRBV20-1|TRBD2|.|TRBJ2-1
CSARKVAGGEQFF
>TRBV7-2|TRBD1|few|TRBJ2-7
CASTLRTGYEQYF
>TRBV28|TRBD2|many|TRBJ2-5
CASSLWRELLRETQYF
>TRBV10-3|.|many|TRBJ2-3
CAISESRLASTDTQYF
>TRBV25-1|TRBD2|many|TRBJ2-1
CASRSTSGRSWGNEQFF
>TRBV20-1|TRBD1|many|TRBJ1-2
CSAVEPGTANYGYTF
>TRBV4-3|TRBD1|many|TRBJ1-1
CASSQDSGGTEAFF
>TRBV7-2|.|many|TRBJ1-6
CASSQNRAVGSPLHF
>TRBV6-5|.|few|TRBJ1-2
CASSYEGRNYGYTF
>TRBV7-9|TRBD1|few|TRBJ1-2
CASRERTGRGYTF
>TRBV14|.|many|TRBJ2-3
CASSQDPTMSTSTDTQYF
>TRBV20-1|.|many|TRBJ2-1
CSANSWWGAYNEQFF
>TRBV11-1|TRBD1|many|TRBJ2-6
CASSVTGTGFTGANVLTF
>TRBV6-5|.|many|TRBJ2-7
CASSYSQGLPYEQYF
>TRBV28|TRBD2|many|TRBJ2-5
CASSFSGPAGETQYF
>TRBV5-1|.|many|TRBJ2-7
CASSQKVTGSYEQYF
>TRBV5-1|TRBD1|many|TRBJ2-5
CASSLVGQGETQYF
>TRBV5-1|.|many|TRBJ1-1
CASSLQGMDTEAFF